The clone carrying this TCR beta chain was recorded many times. To make TCR beta libraries, researchers used iRepertoire HTBI primers and Arm-PCR of CDR3 regions. One entry per CDR3 protein, called by TCRdb with MiXCR from the multiplex PCR reads. The profile covers about 420,000 distinct CDR3 sequences, with roughly 17% appearing a single time and 23% taken by the ten largest. The data originate from a study of regulatory T cells in long-lasting Graves disease. The V and J ends lost 2 bases and 4 bases respectively, with 12 bases between them. The V gene's germline CDR1 is MDHEN and CDR2 SYDVKM. CDR3 length equals 15 residues. Time point meaning: newly diagnosed GD, antithyroid drugs for less than 3 months. PBMC-derived RNA was used for the TCR library. The same sample was also used in a study of T cells in Graves' hyperthyroidism and ophthalmopathy.

Sequencing used peripheral blood mononuclear cells (PBMCs), obtained at new diagnosis, from a patient treated with antithyroid drugs. This clonotype was sampled from a woman under 30 with Graves disease. V gene TRBV28 combines with J gene TRBJ1-3, with a tentative D call TRBD1 (6 bases). CDR3 residues: CASSLNRAGGNTIYF. DNA of the CDR3: TGTGCCAGCAGTTTAAACAGGGCGGGGGGAAACACCATATATTTT. The full variable domain, rest sourced from reference TRBV28 and TRBJ1-3, is DVKVTQSSRYLVKRTGEKVFLECVQDMDHENMFWYRQDPGLGLRLIYFSYDVKMKEKGDIPEGYSVSREKKERFSLILESASTNQTSMYLCASSLNRAGGNTIYFGEGSWLTVV.